This entry features one T cell receptor beta chain sequence. Clones were read by immunoSEQ multiplex PCR, and TCRdb kept only the in-frame ones, dropping some. The sample holds about 55,000 clones, 65% to 85% seen once. The entry originates in a study of OX40 agonist ivuxolimab in advanced cancers. This TCR came from an adult with an advanced solid tumor such as melanoma, head and neck, liver or kidney cancer. The source was CD4+ or CD8+ T cells sorted from blood, collected in a trial of the OX40 agonist ivuxolimab.

Here the CDR3 reads CAISESGGNNEQFF. DNA for the CDR3: TGTGCCATCAGTGAGTCCGGGGGGAACAATGAGCAGTTCTTC. The rearrangement links TRBV10-3 to TRBJ2-1, with 7 bases identical to TRBD2. The germline V gene encodes CDR1 ENHRY and CDR2 SYGVKD. CDR3 length: 14 residues. Trimming at V came to 0 bases and at J to 5 bases, leaving 1 base not matched to a gene.